This record covers a single T cell receptor beta chain. No antigen is known for it. This sample was taken from a study of blood T cells in healthy people across ages. Whole-study results and caveats: Researchers report that TCR beta diversity correlated strongly with naive T cell percentage. Versus aged donors, long-lived donors had higher diversity and more naive CD4+ cells.

Next came a second PCR, run for roughly 6 to 11 cycles, which used a sample-barcoded 5' primer along with a J-beta primer mix. TCRdb called the 5' RACE reads again in MiXCR, with one record for every CDR3 protein. The repertoire consists of about 640,000 distinct CDR3 sequences, with under 70% occurring once and the leading ten covering roughly 34%. The germline V gene has CDR1 DFQATT and CDR2 SNEGSKA (reference sequence). Trimming left V 6 bases short and J 4 bases short, with 21 bases between. CDR3 size: 15 residues. The sequence derives from a man aged 55 to 70 in good health. The chain is built from TRBV20-1 and TRBJ2-5; TRBD2 is a possible D gene (7 bases). Sequences were obtained from blood. CDR3 nucleotide sequence: TGCAGTGCGGCAGAGGGGGGGAGGGATTCAGAGACCCAGTACTTC. Its protein is CSAAEGGRDSETQYF.